The sequence of this T cell receptor (beta chain) was determined in a study of cytomegalovirus exposure and HLA in healthy donors (dated by TCRdb to about 2017). About the study as a whole: In an earlier analysis of 587 of the donors, approximately 300 Gb of sequence data and 95 million to 130 million unique TCR beta sequences from roughly 180 million T cells were reported. Approximately 300 gigabases of sequencing data and 70 million to 100 million unique TCR sequences made up an early release that covered around 640 HLA-typed donors. Of the approximately 370 genotyped donors, 81% were placed in the genetic ancestry cluster associated with self-reported Caucasian donors. The study aimed to test whether cataloging public T cell receptors could reveal signatures of past pathogen exposure. The study profiled the T cell repertoires of hundreds of subjects by immunosequencing and related them to cytomegalovirus serostatus. Besides the first cohort of roughly 660 subjects, a separate validation cohort made up of over 95 different subjects was used. To predict cytomegalovirus infection status, the study combined high-throughput TCR immunosequencing, statistical association of individual TCRs with disease status, and machine learning. To study patterns of TCR occurrence, a later analysis re-analyzed previously published TCR beta repertoires from several hundred donors and added high-resolution HLA genotyping. In the later analysis, no new phenotypic data were used to find candidate immune exposures; instead, reliance was placed on TCR beta sequences and their occurrence across donors. An earlier analysis of nearly 600 of the donors applied high-throughput TCR beta sequencing to assess whether each TCR beta V gene segment acted as functional or pseudogenic. Donor age, sex, ethnicity and CMV serostatus were compiled together with the repertoire data. In a later genetic analysis, genome-wide SNP genotypes for about 65% of the roughly 700 donors were used, and that subset was treated as a discovery cohort. Every repertoire in the discovery cohort had been generated on one and the same sequencing platform. HLA typing included class I and class II loci at four-digit resolution. The number of donors typed differed by locus, with 629-630 for A, B, C, DRB1 and DQB1, 522 for DQA1, 606 for DPA1, and around 430 for DPB1. Several DR-DQ haplotypes were handled as single units for association and clustering because linkage in the cohort was strong. On average, roughly 250,000 unique TCR beta nucleotide sequences were sequenced per donor among a few hundred genotyped donors of the cohort, with around 19% of those sequences being non-productive.

Concerning this clone: Its antigen is unknown. No base quality information exists; no much larger clone differs at one position.

Overall study outcomes, separate from this receptor: The classifier was reported to diagnose cytomegalovirus status with high specificity and sensitivity in both the original and validation cohorts. Specific HLA alleles were associated with 18,000 or so TCR beta sequences at a false discovery rate of 0.05 in a later analysis. A few of the identified cytomegalovirus-associated TCR beta chains were confirmed in vitro to be specific for cytomegalovirus antigens. According to a later analysis, TCR association rates differed among HLA loci, with DRB1 alleles showing the most associated TCRs and HLA-C alleles showing the fewest. A cluster of highly shared sequence variants was judged likely to be a technical artifact of the sequencing pipeline. Compared with the roughly 720-donor mean, donors in an Asian-associated ancestry cluster had fewer N-insertions in productive TCRs, according to a later genetic analysis. Across donors, most TCR sequences were observed very rarely, whereas some public TCRs were present in many individuals. According to the authors, the approach could potentially be generalized to other disease states and immunological phenotypes. Most CMV-associated TCR beta chains appeared to be HLA-restricted in a later analysis, and the HLA associations seemed to be driven largely by CMV exposure. A further reported finding was that TCR beta sequences accurately predicted the HLA-A and HLA-B alleles for most subjects in the first cohort. Assigning TCR associations to individual alleles was difficult when HLA alleles, especially DR and DQ, strongly co-occurred. Correlated functional status among segregating V segments might reflect linkage disequilibrium, but an unknown experimental factor could not be ruled out. The study gave a list of about 150 TCR beta chains associated with cytomegalovirus. HLA typing was unavailable for some donors at each locus, so association tests used only the typed subset. Only TCR beta chains were sequenced in this cohort, and the absence of alpha or paired-chain data limited detectable features. Because counts were too low, some 17 rarely observed V segments, including chromosome 9 orphons, were left out of the earlier analysis of 587 of the donors. In an earlier analysis of over 550 of the donors, most TCR beta V segments were observed in productive rearrangements about 87% or about 30% of the time, broadly matching IMGT annotations. For the cohort, immune exposure information was limited to CMV serostatus. Presence/absence analyses assumed roughly uniform sequencing depth across donors, an assumption that may not hold. In a later analysis, HLA-associated TCR beta chains were found to be more clonally expanded and to have lower generation probabilities than equally common non-associated chains. In a later analysis, several top co-occurrence clusters were reported to appear linked to parvovirus B19, influenza, CMV and Epstein-Barr virus. Because the 87-base-pair reads could not distinguish some IMGT-functional V segments, including TRBV6-2 and TRBV6-3, those segments were excluded. V-gene and J-gene trimming of TCR beta chains was associated with a missense DCLRE1C variant in a later genetic analysis, and the association was replicated in an independent cohort.

Libraries were prepared through the immunoSEQ multiplex PCR assay. For the multiplex PCR, a mixture combining 60 forward primers for TCR Vbeta segments and 13 reverse primers for TCR Jbeta segments was used. The CDR3 region of rearranged TCR beta genes was amplified from genomic DNA with a multiplex PCR assay. The amplified TCR beta libraries were sequenced on the Illumina HiSeq System as 87-base-pair reads. On the authors' methods: In a later analysis, 80 million or so unique TCR beta chains were counted across the approximately 620 repertoires, and some 10 million of these chains were shared by at least two donors. To remove PCR and sequencing errors, raw reads were error-corrected and collapsed into unique sequences using a nearest-neighbor algorithm that merged closely related sequences. To assign V, D and J gene segments, CDR3 sequences were aligned to IMGT reference sequences. For a sequence to be retained, at least a six-nucleotide match to both a V gene segment and a J gene segment was required. Rearrangements were classified as productive when the CDR3 lacked stop codons and remained in frame with V and J, and all other rearrangements were classified as non-productive. CDR3 was defined according to IMGT convention as the region running from the second conserved V-encoded cysteine to the conserved J-encoded phenylalanine. In an earlier analysis of approximately 590 of the donors, sequences lacking an unambiguous match to a single V gene segment were excluded. An earlier analysis of 500 to 600 of the donors classified V segments as functional when productive rearrangements were above 56.7% and as segregating when the standard deviation between donors was above 5%. A statistical classification framework was built for diagnosing cytomegalovirus status from the catalog of TCR beta chain sequences. In a later analysis, TCR nucleotide sequences were compared against IMGT/GENE-DB human TR gene sequences so that V and J genes could be assigned. Using the TCRdist pipeline, a later analysis assigned CDR3 sequences along with most-parsimonious VDJ recombination scenarios. In a later analysis, each TCR beta chain was defined by its CDR3 amino acid sequence together with its V-gene family, and reads without a unique V-gene family were excluded. A later analysis removed roughly 590 highly shared, low-generation-probability nucleotide sequences to deal with suspected cross-contamination and a sequencing artifact. For each public chain, a later analysis derived a clonal expansion index from normalized ranks of inferred template counts within each repertoire. In a later analysis, generation probabilities were computed with a VDJ recombination model fitted to out-of-frame rearrangements, and the resulting probabilities were checked against IGoR. Hypergeometric tests were used in a later analysis to score TCR-TCR, TCR-HLA and TCR-CMV co-occurrence, with a repertoire-size bias correction applied to the TCR pairs. In a later analysis, false discovery rates were estimated by permuting HLA or CMV assignments 20 times. In a later analysis, co-occurring TCRs were grouped using DBSCAN, and TCRdist sequence similarity was added for clustering within HLA-allele-positive subsets. Repertoires with fewer than 30,000 or more than 120,000 public chains, plus five repertoires with anomalous nucleotide sharing, were excluded from co-occurrence clustering. TCRdb carries this immuneACCESS record with in-frame sequences only. Its versions omit some clonotypes, under half of them owing to an unresolved V gene in the studies checked, with the rest unexplained. V, J and clone size are taken as reported in that table, and D and trimming were inferred from the DNA itself. This sample holds about 160,000 clones; roughly 79% were observed only once. The ten largest clones take up 0.95% to 1.1% of the sample.

The cohort consisted of hundreds of healthy bone marrow donors. At the time of sampling, all cohort members were nominally healthy, though unrecorded immune exposures were likely present. The donor was CMV seronegative and was included in the group of hundreds of seronegative cohort members. Every donor gave a peripheral blood sample, and the peripheral blood mononuclear cells from that sample were used for TCR beta sequencing. The Qiagen DNeasy Blood Extraction Kit was used to extract genomic DNA from the blood cell samples. Looking up the germline V gene (reference sequence) yields CDR1 LNHDA and CDR2 SQIVND. The CDR3, from cysteine to phenylalanine, totals 17 residues. The CDR3 DNA has 51 bases and is translated from base 1. V loses 1 base of germline sequence and J loses 0 bases, and the interval between the two ends is 13 bases.

This receptor was obtained from a woman aged 40 to 50 in good health and CMV-seronegative. The sequencing sample was made of PBMCs. This receptor chain uses TRBV19 and TRBJ1-5; TRBD1 could be the D gene, as 6 bases match. The CDR3 is CASSIGAGQISNQPQHF. Read as DNA, the sequence is TGTGCCAGTAGTATAGGAGCCGGACAGATTAGCAATCAGCCCCAGCATTTT. The CDR3, completed at both ends by the reference TRBV19 and TRBJ1-5 genes, gives the full variable domain DGGITQSPKYLFRKEGQNVTLSCEQNLNHDAMYWYRQDPGQGLRLIYYSQIVNDFQKGDIAEGYSVSREKKESFPLTVTSAQKNPTAFYLCASSIGAGQISNQPQHFGDGTRLSIL.